Listed here is a single TCR beta chain. Its antigen is not yet known. No per-base quality is available; no much larger clone lies one base away. This sample stems from a study of cytomegalovirus exposure and HLA in healthy donors (dated by TCRdb to the late 2010s). Study-level background: In an earlier analysis of several hundred of the donors, under 300 Gb of sequence data and roughly 100 million unique TCR beta sequences from 180 million or so T cells were reported. HLA typing covered class I and class II loci at four-digit resolution. Roughly 310 gigabases of sequencing data and 80 million or so unique TCR sequences were included in an early release covering 500 to 750 HLA-typed donors. The study used immunosequencing to profile the T cell repertoires of 666 subjects and linked those repertoires to cytomegalovirus serostatus. Besides the first cohort of hundreds of subjects, a separate validation cohort made up of 120 or so different subjects was used. The study aimed to test whether cataloging public T cell receptors could reveal signatures of past pathogen exposure. Rather than using new phenotypic data, the later analysis identified candidate immune exposures from TCR beta sequences and from how often those sequences occurred across donors. Of the roughly 400 genotyped donors, more than 75% were placed in the genetic ancestry cluster associated with self-reported Caucasian donors. Among some 400 genotyped donors of the cohort, an average of about 240,000 unique TCR beta nucleotide sequences were sequenced per donor, around 20% of them non-productive. The number of typed donors differed by locus: about 620-640 for A, B, C, DRB1 and DQB1; some 540 for DQA1; roughly 600 for DPA1; and about 450 for DPB1. In an earlier analysis of 587 of the donors, high-throughput TCR beta sequencing was used to judge whether each TCR beta V gene segment behaved as functional or pseudogenic. Donor age, sex, ethnicity and CMV serostatus were compiled alongside the repertoire data. To predict cytomegalovirus infection status, the study brought together high-throughput TCR immunosequencing, statistical association of individual TCRs with disease status, and machine learning. In a later genetic analysis, genome-wide SNP genotypes for about three fifths of the roughly 670 donors were used, and that subset was treated as a discovery cohort. In a later analysis, previously published TCR beta repertoires from more than 500 donors were re-analyzed and high-resolution HLA genotyping was added so that TCR occurrence patterns could be studied. Because of strong linkage in the cohort, 4 to 6 DR-DQ haplotypes were treated as single units for association and clustering. All discovery cohort repertoires had been generated on a single sequencing platform. Results and caveats for the whole study, not just this receptor: HLA typing was unavailable for some donors at each locus, so association tests used only the typed subset. Across donors, most TCR sequences were observed very rarely, whereas some public TCRs were present in many individuals. The cohort was sequenced for TCR beta chains only, and without alpha or paired-chain data the features that could be detected were limited. Specific HLA alleles were associated with roughly 16,000 TCR beta sequences at a false discovery rate of 0.05 in a later analysis. The 87-base-pair reads could not distinguish some IMGT-functional V segments, including TRBV6-2 and TRBV6-3, so those segments were excluded. A few of the identified cytomegalovirus-associated TCR beta chains were confirmed in vitro to be specific for cytomegalovirus antigens. Immune exposure information for the cohort was limited to CMV serostatus. The earlier analysis of around 600 of the donors excluded roughly 17 rarely observed V segments, including chromosome 9 orphons, because counts were too low. A further reported finding was that TCR beta sequences accurately predicted the HLA-A and HLA-B alleles for most subjects in the first cohort. When HLA alleles, especially DR and DQ, strongly co-occurred, TCR associations were difficult to assign to individual alleles. In a later analysis, several top co-occurrence clusters were reported to appear linked to parvovirus B19, influenza, CMV and Epstein-Barr virus. Most CMV-associated TCR beta chains appeared to be HLA-restricted in a later analysis, and the HLA associations seemed to be driven largely by CMV exposure. A later analysis found that TCR association rates varied across HLA loci, with DRB1 alleles showing the most associated TCRs and HLA-C alleles the fewest. Presence/absence analyses assumed roughly uniform sequencing depth across donors, an assumption that may not hold. According to a later genetic analysis, donors in an Asian-associated ancestry cluster had fewer N-insertions in productive TCRs than the roughly 670-donor mean. A total of fewer than 200 TCR beta chains were listed by the study as associated with cytomegalovirus. An association between a missense DCLRE1C variant and V-gene and J-gene trimming of TCR beta chains was found in a later genetic analysis and replicated in an independent cohort. The sequencing pipeline was judged likely to have produced a cluster of highly shared sequence variants as a technical artifact. An earlier analysis of several hundred of the donors showed that most TCR beta V segments appeared in productive rearrangements either about 87% or about 30% of the time, which broadly matched IMGT annotations. Linkage disequilibrium might explain the correlated functional status among segregating V segments, but an unknown experimental factor could not be excluded. The classifier was reported to diagnose cytomegalovirus status with high specificity and sensitivity in both the original cohort and the validation cohort. According to the authors, the approach could potentially be generalized to other disease states and immunological phenotypes. In a later analysis, HLA-associated TCR beta chains showed more clonal expansion and lower generation probabilities than non-associated chains that were equally common.

The cohort consisted of more than 650 healthy bone marrow donors. At the time of sampling, every cohort member was nominally healthy, though immune exposures that went unrecorded were likely present. The donor was CMV seronegative and was included in the group of about 350 seronegative cohort members. Each donor provided a peripheral blood sample, and peripheral blood mononuclear cells were used for TCR beta sequencing. The Qiagen DNeasy Blood Extraction Kit was used to extract genomic DNA from the blood cell samples. Sequences MDHEN (CDR1) and SYDVKM (CDR2) are obtained from the germline V gene. Reading from cysteine to phenylalanine, the CDR3 counts 11 amino acids. Only CDR3 DNA is held: 33 bases, read in frame from base 1. The germline ends are 3 bases apart after V is trimmed by 5 bases and J by 2 bases. The library relied on the immunoSEQ multiplex PCR assay. For the multiplex PCR, a mixture combining 60 forward primers for TCR Vbeta segments and 13 reverse primers for TCR Jbeta segments was used. A multiplex PCR assay on genomic DNA amplified the CDR3 region of rearranged TCR beta genes. The amplified TCR beta libraries were sequenced on the Illumina HiSeq System as 87-base-pair reads. As for how the authors treated the data: Across the 670 or so repertoires, a later analysis counted some 80 million unique TCR beta chains, 8.5 million to 12 million of which were shared by at least two donors. Raw reads were error-corrected and collapsed into unique sequences with a nearest-neighbor algorithm that merged closely related sequences to remove PCR and sequencing errors. Alignment of CDR3 sequences to IMGT reference sequences was used to assign V, D and J gene segments. For a sequence to be retained, a match of at least six nucleotides was required to both a V gene segment and a J gene segment. A rearrangement was called productive if the CDR3 had no stop codons and remained in frame with V and J, and every other rearrangement was called non-productive. CDR3 was defined by IMGT convention, running from the second conserved V-encoded cysteine to the conserved J-encoded phenylalanine. The earlier analysis of about 500 of the donors excluded sequences that lacked an unambiguous match to a single V gene segment. An earlier analysis of several hundred of the donors called V segments functional above 56.7% productive rearrangements and segregating when the between-donor standard deviation exceeded 5%. A statistical classification framework was developed to diagnose cytomegalovirus status using the catalog of TCR beta chain sequences. In a later analysis, V and J genes were assigned by comparing TCR nucleotide sequences against IMGT/GENE-DB human TR gene sequences. A later analysis assigned CDR3 sequences and most-parsimonious VDJ recombination scenarios with the TCRdist pipeline. A later analysis defined each TCR beta chain by its CDR3 amino acid sequence plus V-gene family, and excluded reads lacking a unique V-gene family. A later analysis removed 592 highly shared, low-generation-probability nucleotide sequences to deal with suspected cross-contamination and a sequencing artifact. In a later analysis, a clonal expansion index for each public chain was calculated from normalized within-repertoire ranks of inferred template counts. In a later analysis, generation probabilities were computed using a VDJ recombination model fitted to out-of-frame rearrangements, and the results were checked against IGoR. A later analysis scored TCR-TCR, TCR-HLA and TCR-CMV co-occurrence with hypergeometric tests, applying a repertoire-size bias correction to TCR pairs. A later analysis estimated false discovery rates by permuting HLA or CMV assignments 20 times. In a later analysis, co-occurring TCRs were grouped using DBSCAN, with TCRdist sequence similarity added in when clustering inside HLA-allele-positive subsets. Repertoires with fewer than 30,000 or more than 120,000 public chains, plus five repertoires with anomalous nucleotide sharing, were excluded from co-occurrence clustering. Not all clones reach the TCRdb copy of this immuneACCESS table, which keeps in-frame sequences only. Checked studies attribute under half of the gap to unresolved V genes and leave the rest unexplained. V, J and clone size reflect that table, while D and trimming were determined from the DNA. This sample has 100,000 to 150,000 clones in its table, and about 80% of those were observed once. The ten top clones hold 1% of the sample.

This chain joins TRBV28 to TRBJ1-1; the D segment cannot be called with confidence. The clonotype comes from a man in his forties in good health and CMV-seronegative. The specimen was PBMCs. The CDR3 reads CASSHNTEAFF. The DNA sequence is as follows: TGTGCCAGCAGTCATAACACTGAAGCTTTCTTT.